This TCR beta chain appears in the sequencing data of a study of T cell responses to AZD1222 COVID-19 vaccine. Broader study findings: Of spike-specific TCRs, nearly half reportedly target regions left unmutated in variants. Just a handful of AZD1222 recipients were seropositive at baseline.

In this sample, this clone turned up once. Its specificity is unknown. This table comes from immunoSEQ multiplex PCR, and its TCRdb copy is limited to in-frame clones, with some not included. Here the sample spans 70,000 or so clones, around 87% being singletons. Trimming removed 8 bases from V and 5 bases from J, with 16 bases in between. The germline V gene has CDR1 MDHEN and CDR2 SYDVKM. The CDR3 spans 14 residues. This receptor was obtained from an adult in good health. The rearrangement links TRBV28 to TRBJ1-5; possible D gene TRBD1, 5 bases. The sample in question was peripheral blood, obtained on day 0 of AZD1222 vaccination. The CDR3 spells CASRQGRFDQPQHF. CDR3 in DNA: TGTGCCAGCCGGCAGGGAAGGTTCGATCAGCCCCAGCATTTT.